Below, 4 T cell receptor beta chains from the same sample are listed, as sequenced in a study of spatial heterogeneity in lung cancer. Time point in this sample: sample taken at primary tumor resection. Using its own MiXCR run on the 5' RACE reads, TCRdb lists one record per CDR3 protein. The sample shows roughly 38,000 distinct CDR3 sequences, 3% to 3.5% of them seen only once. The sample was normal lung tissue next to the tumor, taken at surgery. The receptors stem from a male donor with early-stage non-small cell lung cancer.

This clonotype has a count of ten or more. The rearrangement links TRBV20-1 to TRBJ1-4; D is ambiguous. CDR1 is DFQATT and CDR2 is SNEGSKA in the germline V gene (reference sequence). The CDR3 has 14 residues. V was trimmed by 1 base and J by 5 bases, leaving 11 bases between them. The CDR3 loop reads CSARGTGLNEKLFF. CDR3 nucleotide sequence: TGCAGTGCTAGAGGCACGGGTTTAAATGAAAAACTGTTTTTT.

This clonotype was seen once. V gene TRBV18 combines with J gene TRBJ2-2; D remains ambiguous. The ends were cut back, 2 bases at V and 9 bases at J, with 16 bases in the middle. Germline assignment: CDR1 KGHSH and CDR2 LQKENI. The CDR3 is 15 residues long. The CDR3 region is CASSPNSPPDRELFF. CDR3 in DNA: TGTGCCAGCTCACCAAACTCACCACCGGACCGGGAGCTGTTTTTT.

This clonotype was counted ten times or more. The CDR3 loop is CASSRLETQYF. The CDR3 DNA follows: TGTGCCAGCAGTCGCCTTGAGACCCAGTACTTC. The J gene is TRBJ2-5, the V gene TRBV7-9; the D is unclear. V lost 6 bases to trimming and J lost 5 bases, with 7 bases between them. The CDR3 is made up of 11 amino acids. CDR1 and CDR2 from the germline V gene are SEHNR and FQNEAQ (reference sequence). Full variable domain (missing parts from reference TRBV7-9 and TRBJ2-5): DTGVSQNPRHKITKRGQNVTFRCDPISEHNRLYWYRQTLGQGPEFLTYFQNEAQLEKSRLLSDRFSAERPKGSFSTLEIQRTEQGDSAMYLCASSRLETQYFGPGTRLLVL.

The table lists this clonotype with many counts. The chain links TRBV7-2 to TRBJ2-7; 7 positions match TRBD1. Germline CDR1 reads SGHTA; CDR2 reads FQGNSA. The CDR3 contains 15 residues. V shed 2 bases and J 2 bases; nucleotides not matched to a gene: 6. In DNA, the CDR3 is TGTGCCAGCAGCTTACTCGGACAGGTCGCCTACGAGCAGTACTTC. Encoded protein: CASSLLGQVAYEQYF.